These 3 T cell receptor beta chains were all obtained from the same sample, sequenced in a study of shared clonotypes between healthy human individuals. The table came from immunoSEQ multiplex PCR; TCRdb's copy has only in-frame clones and leaves some out. Of some 1,100,000 clones in the sample, about 84% are singletons; the top ten hold around 0.47%. The sequenced sample consisted of memory CD4+ T cells from PBMCs. Described subset: CD45RA-negative fraction. Receptors originate from a man aged 18-30 years in good health. Some clones in this sample may be carry-over from other donors' samples.

The rearrangement joins TRBV5-1 to TRBJ2-5; a weak D match, TRBD1 (6 bases). This CDR3 region has 14 residues. Trimming removed 4 bases at V and 5 bases at J, with 15 bases between. Germline-derived CDR1 and CDR2 are SGHRS and YFSETQ. The CDR3 spells CASSPQGFRETQYF. In DNA form, the CDR3 reads TGCGCCAGCAGCCCACAGGGTTTTCGGGAGACCCAGTACTTC.

This clone was picked up a small number of times. The chain joins TRBV28 to TRBJ1-4, with D unclear. The CDR3 contains 18 residues. Trimming pared 7 bases from V and 2 bases from J, leaving 23 bases between. Germline lookup yields CDR1 MDHEN and CDR2 SYDVKM. The CDR3 DNA follows: TGTGCCAGCACAGTTTATACGTCACGCCGCCGGACTAATGAAAAACTGTTTTTT. It is translated as CASTVYTSRRRTNEKLFF.

This chain joins TRBV28 and TRBJ2-7; D call uncertain. V was trimmed by 3 bases and J by 0 bases, leaving 9 bases between them. This CDR3 has 14 amino acids. Looked up from germline, CDR1 is MDHEN and CDR2 is SYDVKM. CDR3 nucleotides: TGTGCCAGCAGTTTGACAAGTTTCTCCTACGAGCAGTACTTC. Its translation is CASSLTSFSYEQYF.